Listed below are T cell receptor beta chains from one sample, sequenced in a study of molecular identifiers for immune sequencing clone quantification. Each CDR3 protein gets one entry after TCRdb re-called the PCR reads with MiXCR. This sample has about 640,000 distinct CDR3 sequences, with around 20% found just once. The source material was naive CD8+ T cells from blood, with Jurkat cell RNA spiked in. These receptor sequences come from a human donor in good health. Some libraries in this study had Jurkat cell RNA spiked in. Both conserved end residues are part of each CDR3. A D gene is named only where the DNA matches it firmly. The size entry is marked missing in some rows and otherwise reads once, few, many or a size class.

TRBJ2-7 | many | TRBD2 | TRBV20-1 | CSARNLLAEDYEQYF | TGCAGTGCTAGAAATCTCCTAGCGGAAGACTACGAGCAGTACTTC
TRBJ2-5 | many | TRBD2 | TRBV11-2 | CASSRGLAGQETQYF | TGTGCCAGCAGCCGGGGACTAGCGGGGCAAGAGACCCAGTACTTC
TRBJ2-7 | many | - | TRBV20-1 | CSARDLGRPIYEQYF | TGCAGTGCTAGAGATTTAGGGAGGCCGATCTACGAGCAGTACTTC
TRBJ2-7 | few | - | TRBV6-1 | CASSEGWSGPDYEQHF | TGTGCCAGCAGTGAAGGATGGTCGGGGCCCGACTACGAGCAGCACTTC
TRBJ2-7 | many | TRBD2 | TRBV2 | CASSPRTSGRPYEQYF | TGTGCCAGCAGTCCTCGGACTAGCGGGAGACCCTACGAGCAGTACTTC
TRBJ2-1 | few | TRBD2 | TRBV12-3/TRBV12-4 | CASSPSPPTSGRGEQFF | TGTGCCAGCAGTCCTTCACCACCTACTAGCGGGAGGGGAGAGCAGTTCTTC
TRBJ2-7 | many | TRBD2 | TRBV20-1 | CSATTSGGYEQYF | TGCAGTGCCACGACTAGCGGGGGCTACGAGCAGTACTTC
TRBJ1-1 | many | - | TRBV7-9 | CASSLGRTEAFF | TGTGCCAGCAGCTTAGGGAGGACTGAAGCTTTCTTT
TRBJ1-1 | many | TRBD1 | TRBV20-1 | CSARRRQGAFMNTEAFF | TGCAGTGCTAGACGCCGACAGGGGGCGTTCATGAACACTGAAGCTTTCTTT
TRBJ2-3 | - | TRBD1 | TRBV30 | CASSTGATSTDTQYF | TGTGCCTCCTCGACAGGGGCCACTAGCACAGATACGCAGTATTTT
TRBJ2-1 | many | - | TRBV28 | CASSLRGRRLSRGYNEQFF | TGTGCCAGCAGTTTAAGGGGCCGCCGACTAAGCCGGGGTTACAATGAGCAGTTCTTC
TRBJ1-5 | many | TRBD1 | TRBV20-1 | CSATRQGRNQPQHF | TGCAGTGCTACGAGACAGGGGAGGAATCAGCCCCAGCATTTT
TRBJ2-5 | many | - | TRBV28 | CASRRLALAVQETQYF | TGTGCCAGCAGAAGACTGGCGCTAGCCGTCCAAGAGACCCAGTACTTC
TRBJ1-2 | many | - | TRBV20-1 | CSAKAFNYGYTF | TGCAGTGCTAAGGCTTTTAACTATGGCTACACCTTC
TRBJ2-7 | many | - | TRBV5-6 | CASSRDRLPLEQYF | TGTGCCAGCAGCCGGGACCGATTACCTCTCGAGCAGTACTTC
TRBJ2-3 | many | TRBD1 | TRBV29-1 | CSVPPGTGTDTQYF | TGCAGCGTCCCCCCGGGGACAGGCACAGATACGCAGTATTTT
TRBJ2-1 | many | - | TRBV21-1 | CASSARGQNSYNEQFF | TGTGCCAGCAGCGCCCGGGGACAGAACTCCTACAATGAGCAGTTCTTC
TRBJ1-3 | many | TRBD1 | TRBV4-2 | CASSQDPPAGTGAGNTIYF | TGTGCCAGCAGCCAAGATCCTCCGGCCGGGACAGGGGCTGGAAACACCATATATTTT
TRBJ1-3 | many | - | TRBV4-3 | CASSQERAGGNTIYF | TGCGCCAGCAGCCAAGAGAGGGCAGGGGGAAACACCATATATTTT
TRBJ2-1 | - | TRBD2 | TRBV4-3 | CASGQDQTSGSYNEQFF | TGCGCCAGCGGCCAGGACCAGACTAGCGGATCCTACAATGAGCAGTTCTTC
TRBJ2-7 | - | - | TRBV6-2/TRBV6-3 | CASRAWGEDYEQYF | TGTGCCAGCCGGGCCTGGGGAGAGGACTACGAGCAGTACTTC
TRBJ2-1 | many | - | TRBV7-8 | CASSLIRVNEQFF | TGTGCCAGCAGCTTAATTCGCGTCAATGAGCAGTTCTTC
TRBJ1-6 | few | - | TRBV27 | CASSFTQPHRPLHF | TGTGCCAGCAGTTTCACCCAGCCCCACAGGCCCCTCCACTTT
TRBJ1-1 | - | TRBD1 | TRBV9 | CASSFRDRSTEAFF | TGTGCCAGCAGCTTCCGGGACAGAAGCACTGAAGCTTTCTTT
TRBJ2-7 | - | - | TRBV30 | CAWSPVLQAYERYF | TGTGCCTGGAGTCCTGTCTTGCAAGCCTACGAGCGGTACTTC
TRBJ2-2 | many | - | TRBV29-1 | CSVFASNTGELFF | TGCAGCGTTTTTGCCTCGAACACCGGGGAGCTGTTTTTT
TRBJ2-7 | many | TRBD1 | TRBV10-1 | CASSMTGQSDPEYF | TGCGCCAGCAGTATGACAGGGCAATCCGATCCGGAGTACTTC
TRBJ1-2 | few | - | TRBV30 | CAWRGRDYGYTF | TGTGCCTGGAGGGGCAGGGACTATGGCTACACCTTC
TRBJ2-5 | - | - | TRBV2 | CASSVSAGAQETQYF | TGTGCCAGCAGTGTATCGGCGGGGGCCCAAGAGACCCAGTACTTC
TRBJ2-7 | many | TRBD2 | TRBV4-1 | CASSLTSGGPGEQYF | TGCGCCAGCAGCCTGACTAGCGGGGGGCCGGGGGAGCAGTACTTC